This is a list of T cell receptor beta chains from one sample in a study of blood T cell repertoires in COVID-19. The table came from immunoSEQ multiplex PCR; TCRdb's copy has only in-frame clones and leaves some out. The profile shows 150,000 to 200,000 clones, around four fifths of them singletons. Sequences were obtained from peripheral blood. Receptors originate from a woman at least 80 years old with acute or convalescent COVID-19. Both conserved end residues are trimmed from each CDR3. The order of the fields is V gene, J gene, CDR3 protein.

v_gene: TRBV6-5
j_gene: TRBJ1-6
CDR3aa: ASSYSRWGDSPLH

v_gene: TRBV11-2
j_gene: TRBJ2-1
CDR3aa: ASSPSSMGHPQF

v_gene: TRBV6-5
j_gene: TRBJ2-1
CDR3aa: ASSYGRRISYNEQF

v_gene: TRBV6-2/TRBV6-3
j_gene: TRBJ2-7
CDR3aa: ASSYAGMVGYEQY

v_gene: TRBV5-1
j_gene: TRBJ2-1
CDR3aa: ASSLPSGRAINEQF

v_gene: TRBV6-5
j_gene: TRBJ2-1
CDR3aa: ASNTGPGRVDEQF

v_gene: TRBV19
j_gene: TRBJ2-7
CDR3aa: ATRRPLGLAGGLEEQY

v_gene: TRBV19
j_gene: TRBJ2-7
CDR3aa: ASSFRLYRGQQY

v_gene: TRBV25-1
j_gene: TRBJ2-1
CDR3aa: ASSDSLAGNEQF

v_gene: TRBV19
j_gene: TRBJ2-3
CDR3aa: ASSKREGFADTQY

v_gene: TRBV14
j_gene: TRBJ1-2
CDR3aa: ASSAGTGGGYGYT

v_gene: TRBV19
j_gene: TRBJ1-5
CDR3aa: ASSIKETVRQPQH

v_gene: TRBV7-6
j_gene: TRBJ2-3
CDR3aa: ASSTRRTTSTDTQY

v_gene: TRBV2
j_gene: TRBJ1-2
CDR3aa: ATMGQPASFYGYT

v_gene: TRBV19
j_gene: TRBJ2-5
CDR3aa: ASSGRGAEWETQY

v_gene: TRBV7-2
j_gene: TRBJ1-2
CDR3aa: ASSSGRTGPGGYT

v_gene: TRBV29-1
j_gene: TRBJ2-7
CDR3aa: SVGQNYEQY

v_gene: TRBV4-2
j_gene: TRBJ2-1
CDR3aa: ASSQGLAVYNEQF

v_gene: TRBV6-4
j_gene: TRBJ2-3
CDR3aa: ASSDQGGGTDTQY

v_gene: TRBV21-1
j_gene: TRBJ1-6
CDR3aa: ASSTEDRNNSPLH

v_gene: TRBV19
j_gene: TRBJ1-5
CDR3aa: ASSIQAGWPQH

v_gene: TRBV14
j_gene: TRBJ2-1
CDR3aa: ASSQDPGQREQF

v_gene: TRBV11-2
j_gene: TRBJ2-5
CDR3aa: ASILGPLRPQY

v_gene: TRBV5-1
j_gene: TRBJ1-3
CDR3aa: ASSSRGERNTIY

v_gene: TRBV7-9
j_gene: TRBJ1-1
CDR3aa: ASSLAVANTEAF

v_gene: TRBV18
j_gene: TRBJ2-5
CDR3aa: ASSPSGGGPETQY

v_gene: TRBV27
j_gene: TRBJ2-1
CDR3aa: ASSYRDRENEQF

v_gene: TRBV12-3/TRBV12-4
j_gene: TRBJ2-1
CDR3aa: ASSLGVAQF

v_gene: TRBV27
j_gene: TRBJ2-7
CDR3aa: ASRSGQGKSYEQY

v_gene: TRBV27
j_gene: TRBJ1-5
CDR3aa: ASSFGRQSNQPQH

v_gene: TRBV5-1
j_gene: TRBJ2-7
CDR3aa: ASSFSLSSYEQY

v_gene: TRBV7-9
j_gene: TRBJ1-1
CDR3aa: ASRSLVKNTEAF

v_gene: TRBV19
j_gene: TRBJ2-5
CDR3aa: ASSILGGETQY

v_gene: TRBV29-1
j_gene: TRBJ2-1
CDR3aa: SVAPLFGNEQF

v_gene: TRBV19
j_gene: TRBJ2-7
CDR3aa: ASSIVGQGYGEQY

v_gene: TRBV7-9
j_gene: TRBJ1-3
CDR3aa: ASSLEATGSGNTIY

v_gene: TRBV30
j_gene: TRBJ1-1
CDR3aa: ASGNTEAF

v_gene: TRBV9
j_gene: TRBJ1-2
CDR3aa: ASTRDRVGGYT

v_gene: TRBV6-5
j_gene: TRBJ2-3
CDR3aa: ASSYSPPSTDTQY

v_gene: TRBV30
j_gene: TRBJ1-4
CDR3aa: AWSEGGMTTNEKLF

v_gene: TRBV2
j_gene: TRBJ1-4
CDR3aa: ASSVGGAIGEKLF

v_gene: TRBV4-3
j_gene: TRBJ2-2
CDR3aa: ASSQARQGTGELF

v_gene: TRBV2
j_gene: TRBJ1-1
CDR3aa: ASRLRQESEAF

v_gene: TRBV19
j_gene: TRBJ1-2
CDR3aa: ASNFPGTDYGYT

v_gene: TRBV29-1
j_gene: TRBJ2-3
CDR3aa: SVEGVGGGTQY

v_gene: TRBV19
j_gene: TRBJ1-2
CDR3aa: ASSNVQGDGYT

v_gene: TRBV30
j_gene: TRBJ2-5
CDR3aa: AWRSQETQY

v_gene: TRBV5-6
j_gene: TRBJ1-2
CDR3aa: ASSSTSGFYGYT

v_gene: TRBV27
j_gene: TRBJ2-1
CDR3aa: ASSKAGTTKNEQF

v_gene: TRBV2
j_gene: TRBJ2-5
CDR3aa: ASRGRLAGGETQY

v_gene: TRBV10-3
j_gene: TRBJ1-4
CDR3aa: AIRPGQGSSTNEKLF

v_gene: TRBV9
j_gene: TRBJ2-1
CDR3aa: ASSSSGAVSYNEQF

v_gene: TRBV10-3
j_gene: TRBJ2-7
CDR3aa: AISEVQGIFYEQY